This TCR beta chain originates from a study of cytomegalovirus exposure and HLA in healthy donors. Study context: Early released data comprised approximately 85 million unique TCRs from HLA-typed donors.

Germline V gene sequence: CDR1 SQVTM, CDR2 ANQGSEA. CDR3 size: 12 residues. V lost 4 bases to trimming and J lost 3 bases; unmatched junction nucleotides: 0. A remark on this clone: The antigen is not known.

In the PCR, 60 Vbeta and 13 Jbeta primers were used. Original analysis: Tens of millions of unique TCR beta chains, roughly 11 million of them shared, were counted by a later analysis. Profiled with immunoSEQ multiplex PCR; TCRdb holds only in-frame clones, not every one. For V, J and clone size, that table is used; D and trimming come from the DNA. The sample yields about 140,000 clones, roughly 81% seen once. General observations from the study: The study listed approximately 160 cytomegalovirus-associated TCR beta chains. In a later analysis, specific HLA alleles were associated with 15,000 to 20,000 TCR beta sequences at a 0.05 false discovery rate.

The clonotype originates from a female donor in good health and CMV-seronegative. The chain has TRBV29-1 and TRBJ1-2, with 9 bases lining up with TRBD1. Sequenced: PBMCs. CDR3 DNA sequence: TGCAGCGTTGGGACAGGGGACTATGGCTACACCTTC. Residues: CSVGTGDYGYTF.